What follows describes a single T cell receptor beta chain. These data originate in a study of cytomegalovirus exposure and HLA in healthy donors. The method was immunoSEQ multiplex PCR; TCRdb's version includes in-frame clones alone and lacks a portion of them. The table has 240,000 or so clones, 86% seen once. The germline gives CDR1 WSHSY, CDR2 SAAADI. V was shortened by 8 bases and J by 0 bases, with 8 bases between the two germline ends. CDR3 size: 14 residues. This chain joins TRBV10-2 and TRBJ2-6, with unresolved D. This clonotype originated in a woman in her twenties or thirties in good health and CMV-seropositive. Sample: PBMCs. CDR3 nucleotides: TGCGCCAGCCGCGACAACTCTGGGGCCAACGTCCTGACTTTC. Residues: CASRDNSGANVLTF.